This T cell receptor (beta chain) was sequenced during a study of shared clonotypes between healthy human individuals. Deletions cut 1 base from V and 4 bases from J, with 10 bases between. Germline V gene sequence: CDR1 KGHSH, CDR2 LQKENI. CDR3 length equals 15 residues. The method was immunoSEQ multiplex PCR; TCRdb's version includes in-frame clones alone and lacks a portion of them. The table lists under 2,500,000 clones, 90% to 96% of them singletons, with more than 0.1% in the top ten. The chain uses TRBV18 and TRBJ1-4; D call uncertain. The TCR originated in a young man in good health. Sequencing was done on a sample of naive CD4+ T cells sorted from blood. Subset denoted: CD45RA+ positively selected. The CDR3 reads CASSPQTGFNEKLFF. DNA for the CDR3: TGTGCCAGCTCACCACAGACGGGATTTAATGAAAAACTGTTTTTT.